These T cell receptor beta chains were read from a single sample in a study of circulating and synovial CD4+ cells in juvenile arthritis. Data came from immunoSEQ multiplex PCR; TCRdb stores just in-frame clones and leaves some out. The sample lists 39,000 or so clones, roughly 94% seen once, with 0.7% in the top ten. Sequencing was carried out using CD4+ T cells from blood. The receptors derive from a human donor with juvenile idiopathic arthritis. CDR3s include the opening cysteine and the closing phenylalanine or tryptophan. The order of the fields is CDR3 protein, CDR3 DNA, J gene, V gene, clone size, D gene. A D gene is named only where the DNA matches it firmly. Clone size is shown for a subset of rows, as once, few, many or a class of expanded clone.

CASSVSFGANVLTF,TGTGCCAGCAGCGTGTCATTTGGGGCCAACGTCCTGACTTTC,TRBJ2-6,TRBV9,NA,NA
CASSHISIGGNQPQHF,TGTGCCAGCAGCCATATTAGCATAGGAGGCAATCAGCCCCAGCATTTT,TRBJ1-5,TRBV7-2,NA,NA
CASSPVARGNPNTGELFF,TGTGCCAGCTCACCTGTGGCGCGGGGGAACCCGAACACCGGGGAGCTGTTTTTT,TRBJ2-2,TRBV18,NA,TRBD2
CASGKERTGSLYGYTF,TGTGCCAGCGGAAAAGAGAGGACAGGGTCACTCTATGGCTACACCTTC,TRBJ1-2,TRBV7-9,once,TRBD1
CASSTGTGVGNYGYTF,TGCGCCAGCAGCACCGGAACAGGGGTGGGGAACTATGGCTACACCTTC,TRBJ1-2,TRBV5-1,NA,TRBD1
CASSPLAGGYNEQFF,TGTGCCAGCTCCCCACTAGCGGGGGGGTACAATGAGCAGTTCTTC,TRBJ2-1,TRBV18,NA,TRBD2
CASSLAALSYEQYF,TGTGCCAGCAGCTTAGCCGCCCTCTCCTACGAGCAGTACTTC,TRBJ2-7,TRBV7-6,NA,NA
CASRPRSTEILAKNIQYF,TGCGCCAGCAGGCCCCGAAGCACAGAGATCTTAGCCAAAAACATTCAGTACTTC,TRBJ2-4,TRBV5-1,NA,NA
CASSLAGPSYEQYF,TGTGCCAGCAGCCTAGCGGGGCCCTCCTACGAGCAGTACTTC,TRBJ2-7,TRBV7-2,NA,TRBD2
CASSFPGTGVETQYF,TGTGCCAGCAGCTTCCCCGGGACAGGGGTGGAGACCCAGTACTTC,TRBJ2-5,TRBV7-9,NA,TRBD1
CASSPGYSETYEQYF,TGTGCCAGCAGCCCCGGCTACAGTGAAACCTACGAGCAGTACTTC,TRBJ2-7,TRBV5-5,NA,NA
CASSSQADGFEETQYF,TGTGCCAGCAGCTCGCAGGCCGACGGATTCGAAGAGACCCAGTACTTC,TRBJ2-5,TRBV11-3,NA,NA
CASSPGQGIENEQFF,TGTGCCAGCAGTCCGGGACAGGGGATTGAAAATGAGCAGTTCTTC,TRBJ2-1,TRBV6-6,once,TRBD1
CASKAQDRSSNQPQHF,TGTGCCAGCAAGGCCCAGGACAGAAGTAGCAATCAGCCCCAGCATTTT,TRBJ1-5,TRBV27,NA,NA